This T cell receptor beta chain was sequenced in a study of T cell repertoires in cytomegalovirus infection (dated by TCRdb to between 2018 and 2021). For context, the study as a whole: The peptide stimulations were aimed at well-studied HLA-B-restricted epitopes as well as recently identified HLA-C-restricted CMV epitopes, whose presentation resists viral immunomodulation. Donor HLA type was relevant to the analysis, as public TCR beta signatures indicated carriage of CMV infection together with the matching HLA type. General study outcomes and caveats: Cumulative frequency of public TCR beta family members discriminated carriers of CMV infection plus the relevant HLA type in this cohort and an independent approximately 370-donor cohort. The ex vivo response was dominated by HLA-C-restricted CMV-specific TCR beta clonotypes, and the single most frequent clonotype in two of eight donors was supplied by these HLA-C-restricted clonotypes.

This clonotype occurred a few times. The antigen this receptor binds is unknown. Base quality data are lacking; no much larger clone is found one base away. For sequencing, an Illumina HiSeq 1500 was employed. Using fastp trimming at Q25 and MiXCR clonotype assembly, TCRdb reanalyzed the public sequencing data and kept in-frame beta chains. Each record represents a unique CDR3 protein, reported with the most common genes and DNA among its rows. In all, the sample holds some 500,000 distinct CDR3 sequences, and under 45% of those were seen once. The ten largest clones take up 48% of the sample. This specimen's treatment or condition label, per the study, means: in vitro stimulation with specific CMV peptide epitopes to enrich CMV-specific T cells. V drops 5 bases and J drops 6 bases, leaving 12 bases in between. Including cysteine and phenylalanine, the CDR3 has 13 amino acids. The only DNA kept is the CDR3, 39 bases in frame from the first base. CDR1 and CDR2 were assigned from the germline V gene as SGHTA and FQGNSA.

The rearrangement combines TRBV7-2 with TRBJ2-3, with the D gene call left open. The sequenced sample was cultured PBMCs, obtained from culture after CMV antigen stimulation. This clonotype was obtained from a human donor in good health (CMV status not recorded). Some clones in this sample may be carry-over from other donors' samples. CDR3 loop: CASSPRSGDTQYF. The DNA sequence is TGTGCCAGCAGCCCCCGCTCTGGCGATACGCAGTATTTT. The entire variable domain, with the stretches around the CDR3 drawn from the reference TRBV7-2 and TRBJ2-3 proteins, is GAGVSQSPSNKVTEKGKDVELRCDPISGHTALYWYRQSLGQGLEFLIYFQGNSAPDKSGLPSDRFSAERTGGSVSTLTIQRTQQEDSAVYLCASSPRSGDTQYFGPGTRLTVL.